This T cell receptor beta chain is from a study of blood T cell repertoires in COVID-19. Across the whole study: There were acute and convalescent COVID-19 samples, and they came from the United States, Italy and Spain. The analysed material was cDNA or gDNA that came from T cells, B-cell-depleted T cells, or PBMCs.

Trimming removed 3 bases from V and 7 bases from J, with 15 bases in between. The CDR3 is made up of 14 amino acids. From germline, CDR1 is SNHLY and CDR2 FYNNEI. This clone has a single count. Sequencing used immunoSEQ multiplex PCR; TCRdb keeps in-frame clones, though not all of them. The table has under 200,000 clones, about four fifths seen once. V gene TRBV2 combines with J gene TRBJ1-1, with no clear D. The clonotype comes from a man between 60 and 75 years old with acute or convalescent COVID-19. The sequencing input was peripheral blood. The CDR3 sequence is CASSEEGAIVEAFF. CDR3 nucleotide sequence: TGTGCCAGCAGTGAGGAGGGCGCGATCGTTGAAGCTTTCTTT. Full variable domain (remainder filled in from reference TRBV2 and TRBJ1-1): EPEVTQTPSHQVTQMGQEVILRCVPISNHLYFYWYRQILGQKVEFLVSFYNNEISEKSEIFDDQFSVERPDGSNFTLKIRSTKLEDSAMYFCASSEEGAIVEAFFGQGTRLTVV.